A single sample gave rise to the 17 T cell receptor beta chains below, sequenced in a study of shared clonotypes between healthy human individuals. Here immunoSEQ multiplex PCR was the method, and the copy in TCRdb shows in-frame clones only, minus some. The data hold about 2.3 million clones, with approximately 93% observed a single time. The source material was naive CD4+ T cells from PBMCs. Subset given: CD45RA+ positively selected. The receptors here all came from a man younger than 35 in good health. Some clones in this sample may be carry-over from other donors' samples.

This chain connects TRBV7-8 to TRBJ1-1, with D unclear. V lost 5 bases to trimming and J lost 2 bases, with 15 bases between them. The CDR3 runs to 15 residues. CDR1 and CDR2 from the germline V gene are SGHVS and FQNEAQ. This chain's CDR3 is CASSPSEGLNTEAFF. The CDR3, as DNA: TGTGCCAGCAGCCCCTCTGAAGGGTTAAACACTGAAGCTTTCTTT.

This clone was detected only once. Other DNA sequences from this sample encode an identical CDR3 as well. The chain recombines TRBV18 with TRBJ1-1; 8 bases match TRBD1. The CDR3 length is 13 residues. Germline V CDR1 and CDR2: KGHSH, LQKENI. V lost 5 bases and J lost 5; bases outside the gene matches: 4. The CDR3 sequence is CASSTDRGTEAFF. CDR3 bases: TGTGCCAGCTCAACAGACAGGGGAACTGAAGCTTTCTTT.

The chain carries TRBV5-1 and TRBJ2-4; 11 bases match TRBD1. CDR3 length: 15 residues. J gave up 8 bases and V 3 bases, and 7 bases lay outside the gene matches. CDR1 is SGHRS and CDR2 is YFSETQ in the germline V gene. Written as DNA, the CDR3 is TGCGCCAGCAGCTCTCCCGGGACAGGGGGTCACATTCAGTACTTC. It is translated as CASSSPGTGGHIQYF.

The chain carries TRBV30 and TRBJ1-1; D is ambiguous. The ends were cut back, 2 bases at V and 8 bases at J, with 9 bases in the middle. The CDR3 totals 11 residues. CDR1 is GTSNPN and CDR2 is SVGIG in the germline V gene (reference sequence). The CDR3 DNA is TGTGCCTGGAGTACCAGCGGGGAAGCTTTCTTT. Its translation is CAWSTSGEAFF.

V gene TRBV9 combines with J gene TRBJ1-2, with D maybe TRBD1 (6 bases). This CDR3 is built from 14 residues. The germline V gene has CDR1 SGDLS and CDR2 YYNGEE. V dropped 0 bases and J dropped 4 bases, with 10 bases sitting between them. CDR3 region: CASSVEGQPYGYTF. CDR3 coding DNA: TGTGCCAGCAGCGTAGAGGGACAACCCTATGGCTACACCTTC.

This sequence joins TRBV7-9 and TRBJ2-7; 9 bases match TRBD2. This CDR3 contains 17 residues. V shed 5 bases, J shed 5 bases, and the junction held 16 bases outside the gene matches. Germline V gene sequence: CDR1 SEHNR, CDR2 FQNEAQ (reference sequence). CDR3: CASSDDFLAGVYDEQYF. DNA of the CDR3: TGTGCCAGCAGCGACGACTTTTTAGCGGGAGTTTACGACGAGCAGTACTTC.

The chain carries TRBV2 and TRBJ1-2, with 10 bases aligning to TRBD1. Per the germline V gene, CDR1 is SNHLY and CDR2 is FYNNEI. The CDR3 is made up of 15 amino acids. Trimming took 7 bases from V and 8 from J; bases not matched to a gene: 13. As DNA, the CDR3 is TGTGCCAGCAACCACCGGGACAGGGGACCTCAAGGCTACACCTTC. Encoded protein: CASNHRDRGPQGYTF.

The chain employs TRBV19 and TRBJ1-3; D gene unclear. CDR1 LNHDA and CDR2 SQIVND come from the germline V gene (reference sequence). This CDR3 contains 15 residues. V was pared by 4 bases and J by 4 bases, with 14 bases between. In DNA, the CDR3 is TGTGCCAGTAGTACCATGGACGGGCTGGGAAACACCATATATTTT. Protein: CASSTMDGLGNTIYF.

The V and J genes are TRBV11-2 and TRBJ2-3; possible D gene TRBD2, 5 bases. Trimming stripped 5 bases from V and 2 bases from J, with 11 bases between. CDR1 is SGHAT, CDR2 FQNNGV, per germline. This CDR3 is 14 amino acids long. CDR3 nucleotides: TGTGCCAGCAGCCCTCAGCGGAACACAGATACGCAGTATTTT. The encoded protein is CASSPQRNTDTQYF.

This rearrangement joins TRBV4-3 to TRBJ1-2; 10 nucleotides line up with TRBD1. Trimming removed 0 bases from V and 8 bases from J; junction bases left unmatched: 6. The CDR3 is 15 amino acids. The germline CDR1 and CDR2 sequences are LGHNA and YSLEER. In nucleotides, the CDR3 is TGCGCCAGCAGCCAAGATCTCGGGACAGGGGAAGGCTACACCTTC. Its protein product is CASSQDLGTGEGYTF.

This chain uses TRBV5-1 with TRBJ1-4; D may be TRBD1 (5 bases). CDR1 and CDR2 (germline): SGHRS, YFSETQ. The CDR3 length is 16 residues. Trimming stripped 3 bases from V and 2 bases from J, with 14 bases between. CDR3 coding DNA: TGCGCCAGCAGCTGGCTCCCCGGGGACACTAATGAAAAACTGTTTTTT. This codes for CASSWLPGDTNEKLFF.

The chain couples TRBV9 to TRBJ2-6, with 10 bases lining up with TRBD1. Germline CDR1 is SGDLS and CDR2 is YYNGEE. Trimming took 4 bases from V and 0 from J; bases not matched to a gene: 7. CDR3 length: 18 residues. The DNA of the CDR3 is TGTGCCAGCAGCCCTGGACAGGGGGGCAGCTCTGGGGCCAACGTCCTGACTTTC. It yields the protein CASSPGQGGSSGANVLTF.

This rearrangement joins TRBV2 to TRBJ2-5; 8 bases fit TRBD2. Germline V gives CDR1 SNHLY, CDR2 FYNNEI. The CDR3 loop spans 14 amino acids. Trimming cost V 6 bases and J 4 bases; bases outside gene matches: 7. The chain's CDR3 is CASSSGRGGETQYF. For the CDR3, the DNA is TGTGCCAGCAGCAGCGGGAGAGGGGGAGAGACCCAGTACTTC. Complete variable domain (other parts from reference TRBV2 and TRBJ2-5): EPEVTQTPSHQVTQMGQEVILRCVPISNHLYFYWYRQILGQKVEFLVSFYNNEISEKSEIFDDQFSVERPDGSNFTLKIRSTKLEDSAMYFCASSSGRGGETQYFGPGTRLLVL.

CDR3 region: CSVEVTGGEKLFF. The CDR3 DNA reads as TGCAGCGTTGAGGTTACAGGGGGAGAAAAACTGTTTTTT. The chain couples TRBV29-1 to TRBJ1-4; 8 positions agree with TRBD1. CDR3 length: 13 amino acids. V shed 3 bases and J 8 bases; nucleotides not matched to a gene: 5. From germline, CDR1 is SQVTM and CDR2 ANQGSEA.

The CDR3 nucleotides read TGTGCCAGCAGTGGAAGGACTAGCGGGATATATACGCAGTATTTT. This gives the protein CASSGRTSGIYTQYF. The gene calls are TRBV28 and TRBJ2-3, with 12 bases identical to TRBD2. The CDR3 sequence is 15 residues long. Trimming took 5 bases from V and 7 from J; bases not matched to a gene: 7. Germline assignment: CDR1 MDHEN and CDR2 SYDVKM.

This clone was recorded only once. The chain recombines TRBV11-2 with TRBJ1-4; D ambiguous. Germline CDR1 is SGHAT and CDR2 is FQNNGV. The CDR3 is made up of 16 amino acids. V was pared by 7 bases and J by 5 bases, with 20 bases between. The CDR3 region is CASTRFGTAPNEKLFF. In nucleotides, the CDR3 is TGTGCCAGCACCAGGTTTGGAACGGCGCCGAATGAAAAACTGTTTTTT.

The CDR3 DNA is TGTGCCAGCGGATCTGGGAGGGATGAGCAGTTCTTC. It specifies CASGSGRDEQFF. The gene calls are TRBV14 and TRBJ2-1; 7 nucleotides match TRBD2. CDR1 and CDR2 from the germline V gene are SGHDN and FVKESK. The CDR3 contains 12 residues. The junction had 6 bases not matched to a gene; V was cut back by 8 bases and J by 8 bases.